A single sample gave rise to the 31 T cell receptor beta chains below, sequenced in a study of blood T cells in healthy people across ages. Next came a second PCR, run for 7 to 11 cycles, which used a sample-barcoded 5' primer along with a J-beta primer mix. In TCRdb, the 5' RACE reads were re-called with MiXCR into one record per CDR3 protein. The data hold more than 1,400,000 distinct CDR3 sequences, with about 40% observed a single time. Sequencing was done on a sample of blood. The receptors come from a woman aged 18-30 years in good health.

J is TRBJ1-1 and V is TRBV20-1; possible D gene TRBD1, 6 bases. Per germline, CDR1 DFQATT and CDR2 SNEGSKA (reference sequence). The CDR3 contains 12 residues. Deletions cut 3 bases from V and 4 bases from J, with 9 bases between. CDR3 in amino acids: CSASAGVTEAFF. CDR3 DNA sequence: TGCAGTGCTAGTGCAGGGGTCACTGAAGCTTTCTTT.

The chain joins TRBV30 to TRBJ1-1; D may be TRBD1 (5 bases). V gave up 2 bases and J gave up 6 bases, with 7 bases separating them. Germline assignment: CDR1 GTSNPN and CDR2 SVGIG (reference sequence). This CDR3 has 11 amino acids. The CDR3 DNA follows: TGTGCCTGGAGTAAGGGACCTGAAGCTTTCTTT. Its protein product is CAWSKGPEAFF.

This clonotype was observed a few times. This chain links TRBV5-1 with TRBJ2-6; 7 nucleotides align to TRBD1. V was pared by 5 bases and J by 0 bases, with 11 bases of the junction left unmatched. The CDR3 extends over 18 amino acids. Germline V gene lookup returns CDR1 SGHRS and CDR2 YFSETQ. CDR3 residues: CASSSPGGSPSGANVLTF. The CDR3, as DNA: TGCGCCAGCAGTTCCCCAGGGGGATCTCCCTCTGGGGCCAACGTCCTGACTTTC. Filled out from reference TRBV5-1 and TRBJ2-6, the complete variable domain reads KAGVTQTPRYLIKTRGQQVTLSCSPISGHRSVSWYQQTPGQGLQFLFEYFSETQRNKGNFPGRFSGRQFSNSRSEMNVSTLELGDSALYLCASSSPGGSPSGANVLTFGAGSRLTVL.

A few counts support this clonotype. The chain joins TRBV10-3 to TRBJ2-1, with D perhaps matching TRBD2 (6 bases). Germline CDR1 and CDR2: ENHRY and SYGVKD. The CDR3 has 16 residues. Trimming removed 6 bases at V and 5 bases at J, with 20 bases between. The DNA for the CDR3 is TGTGCCATCAGCCCCTGGGACGGGAGTGTGGACAATGAGCAGTTCTTC. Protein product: CAISPWDGSVDNEQFF.

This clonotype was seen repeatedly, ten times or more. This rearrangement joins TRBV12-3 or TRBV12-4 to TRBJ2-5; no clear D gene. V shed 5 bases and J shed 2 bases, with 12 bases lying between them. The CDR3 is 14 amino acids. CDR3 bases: TGTGCCAGCAGTCCCTCCGGCCCACAAGAGACCCAGTACTTC. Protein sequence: CASSPSGPQETQYF.

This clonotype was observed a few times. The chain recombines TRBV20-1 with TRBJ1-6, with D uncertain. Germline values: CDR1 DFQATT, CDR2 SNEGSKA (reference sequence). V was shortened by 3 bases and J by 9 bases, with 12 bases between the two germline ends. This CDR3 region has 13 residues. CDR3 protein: CSARSQEGSPLHF. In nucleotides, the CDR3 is TGCAGTGCTAGGAGCCAGGAGGGTTCACCCCTCCACTTT.

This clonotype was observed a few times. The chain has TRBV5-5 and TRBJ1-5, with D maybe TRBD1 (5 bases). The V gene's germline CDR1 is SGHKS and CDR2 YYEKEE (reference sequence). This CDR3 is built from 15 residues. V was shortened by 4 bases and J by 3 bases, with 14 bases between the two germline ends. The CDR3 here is CASSPLAGDNQPQHF. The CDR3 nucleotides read TGTGCCAGCAGCCCCCTCGCGGGGGACAATCAGCCCCAGCATTTT. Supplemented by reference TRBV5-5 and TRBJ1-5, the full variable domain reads DAGVTQSPTHLIKTRGQQVTLRCSPISGHKSVSWYQQVLGQGPQFIFQYYEKEERGRGNFPDRFSARQFPNYSSELNVNALLLGDSALYLCASSPLAGDNQPQHFGDGTRLSIL.

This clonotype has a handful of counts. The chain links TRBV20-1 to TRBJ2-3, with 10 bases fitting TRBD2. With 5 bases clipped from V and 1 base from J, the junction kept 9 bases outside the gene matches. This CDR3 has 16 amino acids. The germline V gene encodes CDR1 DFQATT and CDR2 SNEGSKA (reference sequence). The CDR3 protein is CSAGDAGTSGTDTQYF. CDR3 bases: TGCAGTGCTGGGGATGCAGGGACTAGCGGCACAGATACGCAGTATTTT.

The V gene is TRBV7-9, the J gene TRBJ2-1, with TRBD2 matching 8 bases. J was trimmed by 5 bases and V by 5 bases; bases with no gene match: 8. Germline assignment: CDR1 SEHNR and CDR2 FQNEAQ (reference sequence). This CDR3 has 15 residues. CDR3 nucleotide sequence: TGTGCCAGCAGCCGAGGTAGCGGGGCGGACAATGAGCAGTTCTTC. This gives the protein CASSRGSGADNEQFF. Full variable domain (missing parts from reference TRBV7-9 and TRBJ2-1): DTGVSQNPRHKITKRGQNVTFRCDPISEHNRLYWYRQTLGQGPEFLTYFQNEAQLEKSRLLSDRFSAERPKGSFSTLEIQRTEQGDSAMYLCASSRGSGADNEQFFGPGTRLTVL.

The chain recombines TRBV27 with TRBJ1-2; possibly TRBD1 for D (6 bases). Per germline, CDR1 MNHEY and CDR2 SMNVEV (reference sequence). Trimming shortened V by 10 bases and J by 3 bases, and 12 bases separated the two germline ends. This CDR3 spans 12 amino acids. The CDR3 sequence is CATQQGDYGYTF. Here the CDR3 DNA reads TGTGCCACCCAACAGGGAGACTATGGCTACACCTTC.

The CDR3 nucleotides read TGTGCCAGCAGTTTACTAAGACAACCCCAGGGCAATCAGCCCCAGCATTTT. Translation gives CASSLLRQPQGNQPQHF. The J gene is TRBJ1-5, the V gene TRBV28; D gene ambiguous. V gave up 2 bases and J gave up 2 bases, with 16 bases separating them. CDR1 MDHEN and CDR2 SYDVKM come from the germline V gene. The CDR3 is made up of 17 amino acids.

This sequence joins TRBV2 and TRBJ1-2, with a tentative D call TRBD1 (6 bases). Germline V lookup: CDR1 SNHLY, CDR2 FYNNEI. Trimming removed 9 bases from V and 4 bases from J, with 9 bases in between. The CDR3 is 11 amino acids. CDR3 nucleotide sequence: TGTGCCAGAAAGGACAGCTATGGCTACACCTTC. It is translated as CARKDSYGYTF.

DNA for the CDR3: TGTGCCAGCAGTTTAGAGTTCCTAGCGGGGTATGGGAATGAGCAGTTCTTC. It codes for CASSLEFLAGYGNEQFF. This chain joins TRBV12-3 or TRBV12-4 and TRBJ2-1, with TRBD2 matching over 9 bases. Germline trimming cut 1 base from V and 7 bases from J; bases unmatched to any gene: 11. There are 17 residues in the CDR3.

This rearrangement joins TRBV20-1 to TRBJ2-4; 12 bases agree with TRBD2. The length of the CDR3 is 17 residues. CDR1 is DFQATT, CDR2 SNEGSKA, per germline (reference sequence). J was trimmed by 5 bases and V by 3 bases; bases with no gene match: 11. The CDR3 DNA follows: TGCAGTGCTAGTCTAGCGGGAGGGAAATGGAGGCAAAACATTCAGTACTTC. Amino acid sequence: CSASLAGGKWRQNIQYF.

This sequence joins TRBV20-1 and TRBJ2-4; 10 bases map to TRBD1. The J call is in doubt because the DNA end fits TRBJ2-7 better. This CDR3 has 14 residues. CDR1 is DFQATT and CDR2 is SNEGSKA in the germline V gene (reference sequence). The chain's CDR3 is CSAAAGTGDYEQYF. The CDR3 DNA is TGCAGTGCTGCCGCCGGGACAGGGGACTACGAGCAGTACTTC.

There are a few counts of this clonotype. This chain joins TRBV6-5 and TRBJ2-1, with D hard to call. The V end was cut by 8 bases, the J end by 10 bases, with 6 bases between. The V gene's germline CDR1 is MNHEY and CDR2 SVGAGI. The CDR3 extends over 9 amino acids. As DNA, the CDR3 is TGTGCCAGCGGAGTAGAGCAGTTCTTC. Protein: CASGVEQFF.

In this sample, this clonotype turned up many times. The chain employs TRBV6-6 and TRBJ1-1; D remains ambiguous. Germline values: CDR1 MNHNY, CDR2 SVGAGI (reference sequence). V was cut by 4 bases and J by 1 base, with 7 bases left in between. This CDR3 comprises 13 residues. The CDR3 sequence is CASSFDGNTEAFF. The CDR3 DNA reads TGTGCCAGCAGTTTCGATGGGAACACTGAAGCTTTCTTT.

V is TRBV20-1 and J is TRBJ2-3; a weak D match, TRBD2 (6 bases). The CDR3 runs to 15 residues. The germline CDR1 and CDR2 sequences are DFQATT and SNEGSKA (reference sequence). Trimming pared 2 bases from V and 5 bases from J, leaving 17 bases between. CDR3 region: CSARRTIPKGDTQYF. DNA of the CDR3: TGCAGTGCTAGAAGGACTATCCCTAAGGGAGATACGCAGTATTTT.

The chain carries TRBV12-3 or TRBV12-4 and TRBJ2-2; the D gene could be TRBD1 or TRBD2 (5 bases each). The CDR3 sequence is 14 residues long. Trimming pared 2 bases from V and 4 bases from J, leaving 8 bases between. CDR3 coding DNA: TGTGCCAGCAGTTTAACCGGGACCACCGGGGAGCTGTTTTTT. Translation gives CASSLTGTTGELFF.

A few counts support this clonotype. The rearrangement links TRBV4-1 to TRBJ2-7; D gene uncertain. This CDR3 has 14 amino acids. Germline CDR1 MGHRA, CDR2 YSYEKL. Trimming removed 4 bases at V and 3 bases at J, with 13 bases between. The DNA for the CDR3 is TGCGCCAGCAGCCTAAGCTCGGATTTCTACGAGCAGTACTTC. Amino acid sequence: CASSLSSDFYEQYF.

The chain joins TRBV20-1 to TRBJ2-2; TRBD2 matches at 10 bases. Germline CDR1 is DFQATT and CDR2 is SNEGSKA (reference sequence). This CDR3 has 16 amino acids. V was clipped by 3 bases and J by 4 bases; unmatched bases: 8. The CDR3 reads CSARAGASGSTGELFF. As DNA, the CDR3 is TGCAGTGCTAGGGCGGGGGCTAGCGGGAGCACCGGGGAGCTGTTTTTT.

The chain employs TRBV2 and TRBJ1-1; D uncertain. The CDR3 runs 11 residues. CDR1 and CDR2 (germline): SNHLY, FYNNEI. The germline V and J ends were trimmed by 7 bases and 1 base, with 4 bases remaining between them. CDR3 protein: CASISNTEAFF. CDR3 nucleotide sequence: TGTGCCAGCATTTCGAACACTGAAGCTTTCTTT.

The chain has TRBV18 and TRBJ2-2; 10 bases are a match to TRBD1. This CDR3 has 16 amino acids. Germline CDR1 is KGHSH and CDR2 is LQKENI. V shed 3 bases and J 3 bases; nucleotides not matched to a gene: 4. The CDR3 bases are TGTGCCAGCTCACCTACCGGGACAGGGGACACCGGGGAGCTGTTTTTT. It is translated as CASSPTGTGDTGELFF. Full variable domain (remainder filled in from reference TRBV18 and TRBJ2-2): NAGVMQNPRHLVRRRGQEARLRCSPMKGHSHVYWYRQLPEEGLKFMVYLQKENIIDESGMPKERFSAEFPKEGPSILRIQQVVRGDSAAYFCASSPTGTGDTGELFFGEGSRLTVL.

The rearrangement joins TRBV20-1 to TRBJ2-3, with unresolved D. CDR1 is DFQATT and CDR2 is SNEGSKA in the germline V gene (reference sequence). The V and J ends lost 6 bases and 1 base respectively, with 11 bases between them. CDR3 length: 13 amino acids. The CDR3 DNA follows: TGCAGTGCACTTGAGACCCGCACAGATACGCAGTATTTT. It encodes CSALETRTDTQYF.

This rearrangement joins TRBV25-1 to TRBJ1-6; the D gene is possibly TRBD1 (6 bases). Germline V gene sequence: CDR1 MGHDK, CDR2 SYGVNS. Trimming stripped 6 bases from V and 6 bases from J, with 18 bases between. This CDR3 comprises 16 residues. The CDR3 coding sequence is TGTGCCAGCAGCCAAGGGGGACACGGAATTAATTCACCCCTCCACTTT. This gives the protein CASSQGGHGINSPLHF.

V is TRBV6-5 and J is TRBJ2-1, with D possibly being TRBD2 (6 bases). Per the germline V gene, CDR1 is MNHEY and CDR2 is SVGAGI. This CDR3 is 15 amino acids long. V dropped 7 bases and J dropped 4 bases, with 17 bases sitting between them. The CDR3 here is CASTSGLAPYNEQFF. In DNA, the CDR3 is TGTGCCAGCACCTCGGGGCTAGCGCCATACAATGAGCAGTTCTTC.

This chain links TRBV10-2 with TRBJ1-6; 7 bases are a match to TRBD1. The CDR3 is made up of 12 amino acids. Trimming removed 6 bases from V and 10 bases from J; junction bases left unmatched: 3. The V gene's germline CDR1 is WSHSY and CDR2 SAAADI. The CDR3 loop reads CASSRGVSPLHF. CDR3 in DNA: TGCGCCAGCAGCAGGGGGGTATCACCCCTCCACTTT.

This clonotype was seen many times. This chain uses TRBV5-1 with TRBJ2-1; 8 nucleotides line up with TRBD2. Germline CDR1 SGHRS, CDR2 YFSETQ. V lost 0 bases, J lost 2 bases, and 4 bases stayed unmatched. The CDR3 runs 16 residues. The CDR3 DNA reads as TGCGCCAGCAGCTTGGGGGCGGGAGGTACCTACAATGAGCAGTTCTTC. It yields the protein CASSLGAGGTYNEQFF. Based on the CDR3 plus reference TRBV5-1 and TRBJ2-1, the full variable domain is KAGVTQTPRYLIKTRGQQVTLSCSPISGHRSVSWYQQTPGQGLQFLFEYFSETQRNKGNFPGRFSGRQFSNSRSEMNVSTLELGDSALYLCASSLGAGGTYNEQFFGPGTRLTVL.

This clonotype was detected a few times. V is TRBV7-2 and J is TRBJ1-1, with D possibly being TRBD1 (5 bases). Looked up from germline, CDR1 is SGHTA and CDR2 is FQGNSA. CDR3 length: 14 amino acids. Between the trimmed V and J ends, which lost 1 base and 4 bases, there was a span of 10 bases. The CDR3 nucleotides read TGTGCCAGCAGCTTAGACGTCAGGGCCACTGAAGCTTTCTTT. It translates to CASSLDVRATEAFF.

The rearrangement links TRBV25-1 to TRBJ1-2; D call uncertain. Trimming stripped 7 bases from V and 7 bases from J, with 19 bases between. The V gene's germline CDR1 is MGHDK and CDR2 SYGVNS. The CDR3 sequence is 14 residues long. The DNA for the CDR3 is TGTGCCAGCACAGGAGGCGGCAGGTGGACTGGCTACACCTTC. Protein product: CASTGGGRWTGYTF.

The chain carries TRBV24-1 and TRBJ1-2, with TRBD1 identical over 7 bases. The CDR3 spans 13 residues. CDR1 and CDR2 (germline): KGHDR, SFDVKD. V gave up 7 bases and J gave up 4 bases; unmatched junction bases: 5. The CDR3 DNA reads TGTGCCACCAGCTCGACAGGGATCTATGGCTACACCTTC. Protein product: CATSSTGIYGYTF.